The clone carrying this T cell receptor (beta chain) came up once. This sample is part of a study of blood T cell repertoires in COVID-19. Some clones are missing from TCRdb's copy, which holds only in-frame ones; the method was immunoSEQ multiplex PCR. The sample includes approximately 300,000 clones, over 90% of them seen just once. J was trimmed by 5 bases and V by 5 bases; bases with no gene match: 11. This CDR3 spans 16 amino acids. CDR1 and CDR2 from the germline V gene are MNHEY and SMNVEV (reference sequence). The clonotype originates from a young woman who had been exposed to COVID-19. The chain links TRBV27 to TRBJ1-2; 10 bases fit TRBD1. The sequenced sample consisted of PBMCs or T cells enriched from blood (not recorded which). The CDR3 coding sequence is TGTGCCAGCAGTACGGACAGGGGGGCAAGTTTATATGGCTACACCTTC. Its translation: CASSTDRGASLYGYTF.